This TCR beta chain derives from a study of graft-versus-host responses after intestinal transplantation. Study-level points and caveats: The study found high graft-versus-host to host-versus-graft clonal ratios in allografts of patients with graft-donor T cell macrochimerism. Early after transplant, HvG clones declined as circulating GvH clones peaked.

Clones were sequenced by immunoSEQ multiplex PCR, and TCRdb holds only the in-frame ones, with some missing. The sample includes over 80,000 clones, under 95% of them seen just once. The CDR3 is 14 amino acids. CDR1 KGHSH and CDR2 LQKENI come from the germline V gene. Unmatched junction bases numbered 4, after V lost 1 base and J lost 5 bases. This clone was detected only a few times. The antigen remains undetermined. The chain has TRBV18 and TRBJ2-5; 7 nucleotides agree with TRBD1. This clonotype was sampled from a human donor who was the organ donor for an intestinal transplant. Sequencing used unstimulated CD8+ T cells sorted from spleen or lymph node cells, obtained before transplant. The CDR3 nucleotides are TGTGCCAGCTCACCACTAGACAGGGACGAGACCCAGTACTTC. Encoded protein: CASSPLDRDETQYF.